This entry describes one TCR beta chain. The data belong to a study of blood T cell repertoires in COVID-19. On the study more broadly: Samples taken during acute and convalescent COVID-19 were collected in the United States, Italy and Spain. PBMCs, B-cell-depleted T cells, or T cells were the source of the cDNA or gDNA that made up the material.

Original analysis: Amplification with reference gene primers provided the estimates of nucleated cell counts. Here immunoSEQ multiplex PCR was the method, and the copy in TCRdb shows in-frame clones only, minus some. V, J and clone size are those of that table, while D and trimming were read from the DNA. Counted here are nearly 55,000 clones, roughly nine tenths occurring once; the ten biggest clones make up over 6.5%. J lost 0 bases, V lost 7 bases, and 14 bases had no gene match. Germline-derived CDR1 and CDR2 are LNHDA and SQIVND (reference sequence). The CDR3 totals 17 residues. Input material: peripheral blood. The chain carries TRBV19 and TRBJ1-1, with 7 bases aligning to TRBD1. This clonotype originated in a woman aged 55-69 years with active or convalescent COVID-19. The CDR3 loop is CASTSGQVRFMNTEAFF. The CDR3 DNA reads TGTGCCAGTACCTCCGGACAGGTGAGATTTATGAACACTGAAGCTTTCTTT.